This TCR beta chain came from a study of blood T cell repertoires in COVID-19. Background on the study: COVID-19 samples collected from the United States, Italy and Spain covered acute and convalescent phases. PBMCs, B-cell-depleted T cells, or T cells were the source of the cDNA or gDNA that made up the material.

CDR1 MNHNY and CDR2 SVGAGI come from the germline V gene (reference sequence). V lost 2 bases and J lost 3, with 10 bases in between. The CDR3 loop spans 14 amino acids. In the original analysis: Researchers report that nucleated cell counts were estimated from reference gene primer amplification. Repertoires were generated with immunoSEQ multiplex PCR, while TCRdb's copy carries only in-frame clones and drops some. D and trimming were read from the DNA, whereas the V and J calls and clone size are those reported in that table. The sample records around 70,000 clones, 70% to 90% being singletons. The sequence came from a man aged 65 to 79 with acute or convalescent COVID-19. This chain uses TRBV6-6 with TRBJ1-1; D gene ambiguous. Sequencing was carried out using peripheral blood. This CDR3 is CASSYGMRDTEAFF. Written as DNA, the CDR3 is TGTGCCAGCAGTTACGGGATGCGGGACACTGAAGCTTTCTTT.